The 9 T cell receptor beta chains below were found in one sample sequenced in a study of beta chain features in type 1 diabetes. Investigators reverse transcribed all isolated RNA, so they sequenced expressed TCRB transcripts. Data came from immunoSEQ multiplex PCR; TCRdb stores just in-frame clones and leaves some out. The sample contains some 150,000 clones, 11% of which appear only once. Input material: central memory CD4+ T cells from blood. The receptors stem from a young man in good health.

This clone has a handful of counts. Here the CDR3 DNA reads TGTGCCTGGAGTGTAAACCGGCAGAGCGAAAAACTGTTTTTT. Amino acids: CAWSVNRQSEKLFF. This chain links TRBV30 with TRBJ1-4; D ambiguous. The V and J ends lost 0 bases and 8 bases respectively, with 13 bases between them. This CDR3 is built from 14 residues. Germline V lookup: CDR1 GTSNPN, CDR2 SVGIG (reference sequence).

The chain combines TRBV29-1 with TRBJ2-7; TRBD1 aligns across 10 bases. Germline V lookup: CDR1 SQVTM, CDR2 ANQGSEA. This CDR3 spans 14 amino acids. CDR3: CATIRDRGAYEQYF. The CDR3 bases are TGCGCAACCATCCGGGACAGGGGAGCCTACGAGCAGTACTTC.

The chain joins TRBV29-1 to TRBJ2-5; 8 bases align to TRBD1. The CDR3 is 14 residues long. Germline V gene data show CDR1 as SQVTM and CDR2 as ANQGSEA. Germline trimming cut 7 bases from V and 4 bases from J; bases unmatched to any gene: 11. In DNA form, the CDR3 reads TGCAGCGCCCGGCCAGGGGGCGGTGGAGAGACCCAGTACTTC. Residues: CSARPGGGGETQYF.

The gene calls are TRBV18 and TRBJ1-6; 7 bases fit TRBD1. CDR1 and CDR2 (germline): KGHSH, LQKENI. After removal of 2 bases from V and 7 bases from J, the junction contained 8 bases not matched to a gene. The CDR3 covers 16 residues. The CDR3 here is CASSPVMPGGNSPLHF. CDR3 bases: TGTGCCAGCTCACCAGTAATGCCAGGGGGGAATTCACCCCTCCACTTT.

This clone was seen a few times. V usage is TRBV9 and J usage is TRBJ2-7, with TRBD1 matching 9 bases. The CDR3 length is 15 residues. Looked up from germline, CDR1 is SGDLS and CDR2 is YYNGEE. V lost 4 bases to trimming and J lost 7 bases; unmatched junction nucleotides: 12. CDR3 nucleotides: TGTGCCAGCAGCCCTTTCCTCCGGGACAGGGCAGAGCAGTACTTC. It codes for CASSPFLRDRAEQYF.

V and J are TRBV7-3 and TRBJ2-7; the D call may be TRBD1 or TRBD2 (5 bases each). This CDR3 spans 15 amino acids. V lost 5 bases, J lost 2 bases, and 16 bases lay in between. Germline lookup yields CDR1 SGHTA and CDR2 FQGTGA. CDR3 sequence: CASSPGTAPTYEQYF. As DNA, the CDR3 is TGTGCCAGCAGCCCCGGGACCGCCCCGACCTACGAGCAGTACTTC.

The chain is built from TRBV9 and TRBJ2-3; tentatively, D is TRBD1 (6 bases). V shed 0 bases and J shed 3 bases, with 14 bases lying between them. The CDR3 spans 16 residues. The V gene's germline CDR1 is SGDLS and CDR2 YYNGEE. Written as DNA, the CDR3 is TGTGCCAGCAGCGTAGGGGCAGGGGCGCGGACAGATACGCAGTATTTT. Translation gives CASSVGAGARTDTQYF.

The sample holds a few counts of this clone. J is TRBJ1-1 and V is TRBV2; D perhaps matches TRBD1 (6 bases). The CDR3 has 15 residues. Germline V gene sequence: CDR1 SNHLY, CDR2 FYNNEI. The V and J ends lost 3 bases and 4 bases respectively, with 15 bases between them. CDR3 coding DNA: TGTGCCAGCAGTGACAAGACAGGCGGGGGCACTGAAGCTTTCTTT. Translation gives CASSDKTGGGTEAFF.

At least ten counts were recorded for this clone. The chain carries TRBV7-2 and TRBJ2-4; 7 bases are shared with TRBD2. This CDR3 has 13 residues. V trimming: 5 bases; J trimming: 6 bases; junction bases outside the gene matches: 4. Germline CDR1 is SGHTA and CDR2 is FQGNSA. As DNA, the CDR3 is TGTGCCAGCAGCCCCGGGAGGACAAACATTCAGTACTTC. This encodes CASSPGRTNIQYF.